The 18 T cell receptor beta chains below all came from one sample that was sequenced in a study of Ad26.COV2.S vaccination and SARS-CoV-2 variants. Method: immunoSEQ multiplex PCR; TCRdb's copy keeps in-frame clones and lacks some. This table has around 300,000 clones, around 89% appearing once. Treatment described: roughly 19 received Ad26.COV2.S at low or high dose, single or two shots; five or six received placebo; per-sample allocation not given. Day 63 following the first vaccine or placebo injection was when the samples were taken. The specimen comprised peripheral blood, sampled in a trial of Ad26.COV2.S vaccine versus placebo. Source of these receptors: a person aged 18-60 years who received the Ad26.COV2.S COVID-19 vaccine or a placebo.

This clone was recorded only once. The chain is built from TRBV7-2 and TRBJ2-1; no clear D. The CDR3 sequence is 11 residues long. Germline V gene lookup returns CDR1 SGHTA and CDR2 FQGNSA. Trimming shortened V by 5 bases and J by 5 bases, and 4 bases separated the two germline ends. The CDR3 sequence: CASSTHNEQFF. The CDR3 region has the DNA TGTGCCAGCAGCACCCACAATGAGCAGTTCTTC.

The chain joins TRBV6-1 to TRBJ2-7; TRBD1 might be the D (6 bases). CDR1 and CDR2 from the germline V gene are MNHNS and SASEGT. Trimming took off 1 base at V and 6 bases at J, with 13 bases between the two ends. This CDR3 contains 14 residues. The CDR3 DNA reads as TGTGCCAGCAGTGAAGAGGGCAGGGGCGGCGAGCAGTACTTC. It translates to CASSEEGRGGEQYF.

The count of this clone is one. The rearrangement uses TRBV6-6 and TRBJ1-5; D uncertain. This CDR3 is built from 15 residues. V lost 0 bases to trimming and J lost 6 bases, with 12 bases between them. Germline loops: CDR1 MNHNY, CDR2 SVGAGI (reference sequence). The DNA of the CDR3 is TGTGCCAGCAGTTACTCCGATTCTAGGTCTCAGCCCCAGCATTTT. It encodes CASSYSDSRSQPQHF.

Here the CDR3 reads CASRADRVNQPQHF. CDR3 nucleotides: TGTGCCAGCAGAGCAGACAGGGTGAATCAGCCCCAGCATTTT. This chain connects TRBV2 to TRBJ1-5; 7 bases are shared with TRBD1. The V segment lost 6 bases and the J segment 4 bases; nucleotides outside the gene matches: 6. Germline V gene lookup returns CDR1 SNHLY and CDR2 FYNNEI. The CDR3 contains 14 residues.

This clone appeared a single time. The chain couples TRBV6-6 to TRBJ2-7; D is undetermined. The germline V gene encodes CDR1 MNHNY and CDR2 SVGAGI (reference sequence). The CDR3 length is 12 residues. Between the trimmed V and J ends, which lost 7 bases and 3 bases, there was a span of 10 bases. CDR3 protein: CASKGDFYEQYF. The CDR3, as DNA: TGTGCCAGCAAGGGTGACTTCTACGAGCAGTACTTC.

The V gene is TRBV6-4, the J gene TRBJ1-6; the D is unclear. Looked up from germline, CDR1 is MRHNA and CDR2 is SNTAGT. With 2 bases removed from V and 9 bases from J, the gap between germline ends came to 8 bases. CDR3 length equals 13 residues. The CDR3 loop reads CASSDRYGSPLHF. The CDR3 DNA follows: TGTGCCAGCAGTGACCGGTACGGTTCACCCCTCCACTTT.

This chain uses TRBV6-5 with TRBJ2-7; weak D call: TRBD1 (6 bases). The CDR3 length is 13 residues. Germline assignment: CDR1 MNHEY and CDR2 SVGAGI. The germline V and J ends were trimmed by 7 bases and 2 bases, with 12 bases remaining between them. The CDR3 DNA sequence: TGTGCCAGCATGCAGGGGAGCCCCTACGAGCAGTACTTC. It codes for CASMQGSPYEQYF.

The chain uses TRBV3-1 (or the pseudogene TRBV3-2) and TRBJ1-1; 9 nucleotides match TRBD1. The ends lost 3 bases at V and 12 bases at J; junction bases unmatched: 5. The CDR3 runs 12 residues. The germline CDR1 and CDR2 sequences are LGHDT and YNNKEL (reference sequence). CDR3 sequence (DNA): TGTGCCAGCAGCCACCGGGACAGGGTGTCTTTCTTT. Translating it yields CASSHRDRVSFF.

The CDR3 is CASSRFSMNTEAFF. The CDR3 bases are TGTGCCAGCAGTCGCTTCAGCATGAACACTGAAGCTTTCTTT. This sequence joins TRBV6-5 and TRBJ1-1; D ambiguous. V lost 5 bases to trimming and J lost 0 bases, with 10 bases between them. This CDR3 contains 14 residues. CDR1 and CDR2 (germline): MNHEY, SVGAGI.

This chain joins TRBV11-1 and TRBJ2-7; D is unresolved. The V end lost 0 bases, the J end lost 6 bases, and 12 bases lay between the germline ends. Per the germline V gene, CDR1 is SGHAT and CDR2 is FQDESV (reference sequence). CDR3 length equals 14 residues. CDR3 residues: CASSLAGRFSEQYF. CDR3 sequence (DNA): TGTGCCAGCAGCTTAGCTGGAAGGTTTTCCGAGCAGTACTTC. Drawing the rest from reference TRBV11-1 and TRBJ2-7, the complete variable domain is EAEVAQSPRYKITEKSQAVAFWCDPISGHATLYWYRQILGQGPELLVQFQDESVVDDSQLPKDRFSAERLKGVDSTLKIQPAELGDSAMYLCASSLAGRFSEQYFGPGTRLTVT.

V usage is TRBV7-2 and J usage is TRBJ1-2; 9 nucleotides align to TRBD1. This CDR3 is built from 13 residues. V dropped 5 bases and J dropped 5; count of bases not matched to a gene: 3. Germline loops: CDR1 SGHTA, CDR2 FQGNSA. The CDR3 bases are TGTGCCAGCAGCCCGACAGGGGGGTATGGCTACACCTTC. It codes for CASSPTGGYGYTF. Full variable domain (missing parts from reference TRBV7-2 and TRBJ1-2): GAGVSQSPSNKVTEKGKDVELRCDPISGHTALYWYRQSLGQGLEFLIYFQGNSAPDKSGLPSDRFSAERTGGSVSTLTIQRTQQEDSAVYLCASSPTGGYGYTFGSGTRLTVV.

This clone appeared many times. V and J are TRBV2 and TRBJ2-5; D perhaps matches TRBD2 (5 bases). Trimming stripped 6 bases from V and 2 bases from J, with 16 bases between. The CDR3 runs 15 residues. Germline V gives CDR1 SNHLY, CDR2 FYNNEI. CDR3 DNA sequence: TGTGCCAGCAGGATACTGACCGGGGTACAAGAGACCCAGTACTTC. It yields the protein CASRILTGVQETQYF.

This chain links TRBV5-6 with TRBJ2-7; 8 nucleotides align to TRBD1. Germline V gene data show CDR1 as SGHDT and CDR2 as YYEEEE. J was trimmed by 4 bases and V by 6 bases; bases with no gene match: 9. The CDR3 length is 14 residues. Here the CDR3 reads CASTPGRGLYEQYF. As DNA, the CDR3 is TGTGCCAGCACCCCCGGCAGGGGGCTGTACGAGCAGTACTTC.

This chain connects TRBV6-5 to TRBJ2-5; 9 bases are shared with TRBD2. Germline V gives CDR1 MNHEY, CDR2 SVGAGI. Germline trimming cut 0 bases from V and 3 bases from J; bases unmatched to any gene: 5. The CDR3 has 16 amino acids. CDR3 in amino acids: CASSYSRVAGEETQYF. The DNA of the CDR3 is TGTGCCAGCAGTTACTCGAGGGTAGCGGGGGAAGAGACCCAGTACTTC.

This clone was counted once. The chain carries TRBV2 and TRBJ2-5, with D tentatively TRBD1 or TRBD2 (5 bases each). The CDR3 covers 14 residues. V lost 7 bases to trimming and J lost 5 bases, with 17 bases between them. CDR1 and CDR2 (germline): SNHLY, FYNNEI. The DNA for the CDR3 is TGTGCCAGCACTTGGGACGCCTCATGGGAGACCCAGTACTTC. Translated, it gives CASTWDASWETQYF.

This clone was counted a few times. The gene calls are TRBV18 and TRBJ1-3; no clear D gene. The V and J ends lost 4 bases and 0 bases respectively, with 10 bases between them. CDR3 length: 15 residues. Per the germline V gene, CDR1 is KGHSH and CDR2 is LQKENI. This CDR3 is CASSQVTLSGNTIYF. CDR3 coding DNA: TGTGCCAGCTCACAGGTTACCCTCTCTGGAAACACCATATATTTT.

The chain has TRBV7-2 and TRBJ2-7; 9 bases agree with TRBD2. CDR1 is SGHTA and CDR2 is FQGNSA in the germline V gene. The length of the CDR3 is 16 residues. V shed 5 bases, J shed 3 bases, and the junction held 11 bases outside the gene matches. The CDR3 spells CASSKSGTSPIYEQYF. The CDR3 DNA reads TGTGCCAGCAGCAAATCCGGGACTAGCCCTATCTACGAGCAGTACTTC.

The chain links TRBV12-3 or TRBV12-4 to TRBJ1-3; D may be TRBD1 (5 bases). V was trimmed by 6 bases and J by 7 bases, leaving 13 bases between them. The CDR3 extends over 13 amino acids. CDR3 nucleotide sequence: TGTGCCAGCAGGAAAAGGGGATTGAACACCATATATTTT. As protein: CASRKRGLNTIYF.